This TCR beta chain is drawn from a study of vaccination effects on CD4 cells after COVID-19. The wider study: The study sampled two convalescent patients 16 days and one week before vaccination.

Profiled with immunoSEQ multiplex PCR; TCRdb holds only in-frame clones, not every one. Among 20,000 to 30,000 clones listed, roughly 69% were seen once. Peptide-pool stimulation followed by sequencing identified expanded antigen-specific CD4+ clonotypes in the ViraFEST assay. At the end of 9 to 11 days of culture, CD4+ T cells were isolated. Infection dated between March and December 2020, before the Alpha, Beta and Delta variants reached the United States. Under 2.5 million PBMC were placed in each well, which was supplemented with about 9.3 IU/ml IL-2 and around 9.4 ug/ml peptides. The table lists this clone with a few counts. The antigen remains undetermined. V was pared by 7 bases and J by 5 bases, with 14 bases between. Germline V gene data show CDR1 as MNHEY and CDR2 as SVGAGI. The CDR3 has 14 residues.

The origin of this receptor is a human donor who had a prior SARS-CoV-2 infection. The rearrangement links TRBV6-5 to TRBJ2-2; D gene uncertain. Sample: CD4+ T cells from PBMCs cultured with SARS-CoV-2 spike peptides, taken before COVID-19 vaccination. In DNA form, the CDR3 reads TGTGCCAGCAAGGGCGCCTTGATAACCGGGGAGCTGTTTTTT. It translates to CASKGALITGELFF.